This paragraph covers one T cell receptor (beta chain) sequence. This clonotype was detected ten times or more. It has no known antigen specificity. The sample holds no much larger clone one base away, and base qualities are not on file. The data stem from a study of T-cell reconstitution after alpha-beta-depleted transplantation in children (dated by TCRdb to the mid-2010s). Study-level background: Using TCR repertoire profiling, the study followed T-cell immune reconstitution in a quantitative way in children after TCRalphabeta/CD19-depleted allogeneic hematopoietic cell transplantation.

To prepare the library, PCR was applied. The listed sequencing device is Illumina HiSeq 2500. TCR libraries were prepared with molecular barcoding, using unique molecular identifiers to normalize TCRbeta repertoire quantification. TCRdb reprocessing: public reads trimmed at Q25 with fastp, clones called with MiXCR, in-frame beta chains kept. Rows matching on CDR3 protein sequence are summarized as one entry with the most common DNA and genes. The sample table holds under 450,000 distinct CDR3 sequences, of which approximately 12% were seen once. Around 4% of the sample is held by the ten biggest clonotypes. The CDR3 runs 16 residues from the cysteine to the phenylalanine. Of the read, only the CDR3 DNA is kept; its 48 bases are in frame from base 1. Cut back by 0 bases and 0 bases, the V and J ends lie 6 bases apart. The germline V gene provides CDR1 SGHVS and CDR2 FQNEAQ.

This chain is built from TRBV7-8 and TRBJ2-6; no D gene call is confident. This receptor was taken from a human donor who donated a stem cell graft to a child with Fanconi anemia. Source: PBMCs, taken from the stem cell graft. The sequence in DNA is TGTGCCAGCAGCTTAGCGTGGGGCTCTGGGGCCAACGTCCTGACTTTC. It translates to CASSLAWGSGANVLTF.